A single TCR beta chain is shown here with its context. This sample was included in a study of blood T cell repertoires in COVID-19. Participant age was roughly 18 to 95 years, and participants resided in about two dozen US areas. Measured with immunoSEQ multiplex PCR; TCRdb has only the in-frame clones, and not every one. The table shows some 300,000 clones, with about nine tenths occurring only once. This CDR3 region has 15 residues. The ends lost 5 bases at V and 4 bases at J; junction bases unmatched: 4. Per the germline V gene, CDR1 is SGHNT and CDR2 is YYREEE (reference sequence). Material for sequencing was PBMCs or T cells enriched from blood (not recorded which). The clonotype was recovered from a woman between 50 and 59 years old who had been exposed to COVID-19. The genes are TRBV5-4 and TRBJ1-6; 9 positions agree with TRBD1. CDR3 bases: TGTGCCAGCAGATTACAGGGGGCTTATAATTCACCCCTCCACTTT. It codes for CASRLQGAYNSPLHF.